Listed below are T cell receptor beta chains from one sample, sequenced in a study of identical twins. One entry per CDR3 protein results from TCRdb running MiXCR on the 5' RACE reads. The sample has 1.5 million to 2 million distinct CDR3 sequences, about 31% seen once; the top ten hold about 0.27%. The sequencing sample was made of cord blood. The receptors originated from a newborn girl in good health. CDR3s include the opening cysteine and the closing phenylalanine or tryptophan. The D gene is left open where the match is weak. Some rows mark clone size as missing; the rest say once, few, many or name a class of expanded clone.

clone size: NA
J gene: TRBJ1-2
D gene: NA
V gene: TRBV7-9
CDR3 protein: CASSGDGTRYGYTF
CDR3 DNA: TGTGCCAGCAGCGGGGACGGCACCCGCTATGGCTACACCTTC

clone size: NA
J gene: TRBJ1-3
D gene: NA
V gene: TRBV5-1
CDR3 protein: CASSLQDSMDTIYF
CDR3 DNA: TGCGCCAGCAGCTTACAGGACAGTATGGACACCATATATTTT

clone size: NA
J gene: TRBJ1-5
D gene: NA
V gene: TRBV12-3/TRBV12-4
CDR3 protein: CASRLRSPGRNQPQHF
CDR3 DNA: TGTGCCAGCAGGTTGAGGTCTCCCGGGCGCAATCAGCCCCAGCATTTT

clone size: few
J gene: TRBJ2-2
D gene: NA
V gene: TRBV10-3
CDR3 protein: CAISGTHTGELFF
CDR3 DNA: TGTGCCATCAGTGGGACCCACACCGGGGAGCTGTTTTTT

clone size: NA
J gene: TRBJ2-5
D gene: TRBD2
V gene: TRBV29-1
CDR3 protein: CSVEVSGGNEYF
CDR3 DNA: TGCAGCGTTGAAGTTTCCGGGGGGAATGAGTACTTC

clone size: NA
J gene: TRBJ2-7
D gene: NA
V gene: TRBV7-2
CDR3 protein: CASSLTGRRAVYEQYF
CDR3 DNA: TGTGCCAGCAGCTTAACTGGCAGGAGGGCCGTATATGAGCAGTACTTC

clone size: few
J gene: TRBJ2-3
D gene: NA
V gene: TRBV15
CDR3 protein: CATSRVSGNIYTDTQYF
CDR3 DNA: TGTGCCACCAGCAGAGTTTCCGGGAACATCTACACAGATACGCAGTATTTT

clone size: few
J gene: TRBJ2-3
D gene: NA
V gene: TRBV24-1
CDR3 protein: CATSDPRRGGAKDTQYF
CDR3 DNA: TGTGCCACCAGTGACCCTAGACGCGGAGGGGCGAAAGATACGCAGTATTTT

clone size: NA
J gene: TRBJ1-6
D gene: NA
V gene: TRBV27
CDR3 protein: CASSLVQGLNSPLHF
CDR3 DNA: TGTGCCAGCAGTTTGGTCCAAGGGCTTAATTCACCCCTCCACTTT

clone size: NA
J gene: TRBJ2-2
D gene: NA
V gene: TRBV5-1
CDR3 protein: CACSSATRHTGELFF
CDR3 DNA: TGCGCCTGCAGCTCAGCGACTAGACACACCGGGGAGCTGTTTTTT

clone size: few
J gene: TRBJ2-1
D gene: TRBD1
V gene: TRBV12-3/TRBV12-4
CDR3 protein: CASSFPLTGGNEQFF
CDR3 DNA: TGTGCCAGCAGTTTCCCTTTGACAGGGGGCAATGAGCAGTTCTTC

clone size: NA
J gene: TRBJ2-3
D gene: TRBD1
V gene: TRBV19
CDR3 protein: CASSTGHRGDTQYF
CDR3 DNA: TGTGCCAGTAGTACAGGGCACAGGGGAGATACGCAGTATTTT

clone size: many
J gene: TRBJ2-1
D gene: TRBD2
V gene: TRBV5-1
CDR3 protein: CASSLVAGGHNEQFF
CDR3 DNA: TGCGCCAGCAGCTTGGTAGCGGGAGGGCACAATGAGCAGTTCTTC

clone size: few
J gene: TRBJ1-5
D gene: TRBD1
V gene: TRBV20-1
CDR3 protein: CSARDGDSPFNQPQHF
CDR3 DNA: TGCAGTGCTAGAGATGGGGACAGCCCTTTCAATCAGCCCCAGCATTTT

clone size: few
J gene: TRBJ1-2
D gene: NA
V gene: TRBV24-1
CDR3 protein: CATSDGGLYGYTF
CDR3 DNA: TGTGCCACCAGTGATGGCGGGCTCTATGGCTACACCTTC

clone size: NA
J gene: TRBJ2-7
D gene: NA
V gene: TRBV7-2
CDR3 protein: CASSLEAGANEQYF
CDR3 DNA: TGTGCCAGCAGCTTAGAAGCGGGTGCGAACGAGCAGTACTTC

clone size: many
J gene: TRBJ2-3
D gene: TRBD2
V gene: TRBV20-1
CDR3 protein: CSASRGLAGGDTQYF
CDR3 DNA: TGCAGTGCTAGCCGCGGACTAGCGGGAGGAGATACGCAGTATTTT

clone size: NA
J gene: TRBJ2-3
D gene: NA
V gene: TRBV6-5
CDR3 protein: CASSYSPGSSTDTQYF
CDR3 DNA: TGTGCCAGCAGTTACAGCCCAGGGTCTAGCACAGATACGCAGTATTTT

clone size: few
J gene: TRBJ2-7
D gene: NA
V gene: TRBV20-1
CDR3 protein: CSARDRDGNYEQYF
CDR3 DNA: TGCAGTGCTAGGGACCGGGACGGAAACTACGAGCAGTACTTC

clone size: few
J gene: TRBJ2-7
D gene: NA
V gene: TRBV7-2
CDR3 protein: CASSLWSSSYEQYF
CDR3 DNA: TGTGCCAGCAGCTTGTGGAGCTCCTCCTACGAGCAGTACTTC

clone size: few
J gene: TRBJ2-3
D gene: NA
V gene: TRBV5-1
CDR3 protein: CASSLGAWMDTQYF
CDR3 DNA: TGCGCCAGCAGCTTGGGGGCCTGGATGGATACGCAGTATTTT

clone size: few
J gene: TRBJ1-4
D gene: NA
V gene: TRBV27
CDR3 protein: CASSLIGGLRHEKLFF
CDR3 DNA: TGTGCCAGCAGTTTAATCGGGGGATTAAGGCATGAAAAACTGTTTTTT

clone size: NA
J gene: TRBJ1-2
D gene: NA
V gene: TRBV5-1
CDR3 protein: CASSLAPGTYGYTF
CDR3 DNA: TGCGCCAGCAGCTTGGCCCCGGGGACCTATGGCTACACCTTC

clone size: NA
J gene: TRBJ2-3
D gene: NA
V gene: TRBV7-2
CDR3 protein: CASSFLVAQYF
CDR3 DNA: TGTGCCAGCAGCTTTCTAGTGGCGCAGTATTTT

clone size: NA
J gene: TRBJ2-7
D gene: NA
V gene: TRBV28
CDR3 protein: CASRPKDRYGYEQYF
CDR3 DNA: TGTGCCAGCAGGCCAAAAGACAGGTACGGGTACGAGCAGTACTTC

clone size: few
J gene: TRBJ2-1
D gene: NA
V gene: TRBV4-1
CDR3 protein: CASSQGYYNEQFF
CDR3 DNA: TGCGCCAGCAGCCAAGGATACTACAATGAGCAGTTCTTC

clone size: NA
J gene: TRBJ2-2
D gene: NA
V gene: TRBV11-2
CDR3 protein: CASSLRGLPNTGELFF
CDR3 DNA: TGTGCCAGCAGCTTACGGGGGTTGCCGAACACCGGGGAGCTGTTTTTT

clone size: NA
J gene: TRBJ2-3
D gene: NA
V gene: TRBV4-1
CDR3 protein: CASSQWWGTDTQYF
CDR3 DNA: TGCGCCAGCAGCCAATGGTGGGGCACAGATACGCAGTATTTT

clone size: NA
J gene: TRBJ2-1
D gene: NA
V gene: TRBV20-1
CDR3 protein: CSAGPARNEQFF
CDR3 DNA: TGCAGTGCGGGACCCGCTAGGAATGAGCAGTTCTTC

clone size: NA
J gene: TRBJ2-4
D gene: NA
V gene: TRBV5-6
CDR3 protein: CASSFSLQNVQYF
CDR3 DNA: TGTGCCAGCAGCTTTTCACTTCAAAACGTTCAGTACTTC

clone size: NA
J gene: TRBJ1-4
D gene: TRBD1
V gene: TRBV10-3
CDR3 protein: CAISNGTGHEKLFF
CDR3 DNA: TGTGCCATCAGTAACGGGACAGGCCACGAAAAACTGTTTTTT

clone size: NA
J gene: TRBJ2-1
D gene: NA
V gene: TRBV28
CDR3 protein: CASSTGRPSYNEQFF
CDR3 DNA: TGTGCCAGCAGCACGGGACGACCCTCCTACAATGAGCAGTTCTTC

clone size: NA
J gene: TRBJ2-5
D gene: NA
V gene: TRBV20-1
CDR3 protein: CSALGRGSSQETQYF
CDR3 DNA: TGCAGTGCTTTGGGTCGCGGGTCTAGCCAAGAGACCCAGTACTTC

clone size: many
J gene: TRBJ2-7
D gene: TRBD1
V gene: TRBV27
CDR3 protein: CASSLSGQPYEQYF
CDR3 DNA: TGCGCCAGCAGCCTATCGGGACAGCCCTACGAGCAGTACTTC

clone size: NA
J gene: TRBJ1-5
D gene: NA
V gene: TRBV20-1
CDR3 protein: CSANPLISLGINQPQHF
CDR3 DNA: TGCAGTGCTAACCCGTTGATTTCCCTAGGAATTAATCAGCCCCAGCATTTT

clone size: NA
J gene: TRBJ2-3
D gene: TRBD2
V gene: TRBV2
CDR3 protein: CASSDGTSGPDTQYF
CDR3 DNA: TGTGCCAGCAGTGATGGGACTAGCGGCCCAGATACGCAGTATTTT

clone size: NA
J gene: TRBJ2-7
D gene: NA
V gene: TRBV20-1
CDR3 protein: CSADPSAGGTYEQYF
CDR3 DNA: TGCAGTGCAGACCCCTCCGCTGGCGGGACCTACGAGCAGTACTTC

clone size: NA
J gene: TRBJ2-1
D gene: NA
V gene: TRBV29-1
CDR3 protein: CSVEGRGNEQFF
CDR3 DNA: TGCAGCGTTGAGGGCAGGGGCAATGAGCAGTTCTTC

clone size: NA
J gene: TRBJ2-2
D gene: TRBD2
V gene: TRBV12-3/TRBV12-4
CDR3 protein: CASSEGLAGTGELFF
CDR3 DNA: TGTGCCAGCAGTGAGGGACTAGCGGGAACCGGGGAGCTGTTTTTT

clone size: many
J gene: TRBJ2-1
D gene: TRBD2
V gene: TRBV20-1
CDR3 protein: CSARASGYNEQFF
CDR3 DNA: TGCAGTGCTAGGGCTAGCGGATACAATGAGCAGTTCTTC

clone size: few
J gene: TRBJ2-1
D gene: TRBD2
V gene: TRBV7-2
CDR3 protein: CASSLKLAGGTYNEQFF
CDR3 DNA: TGTGCCAGCAGCTTAAAACTAGCGGGAGGAACCTACAATGAGCAGTTCTTC

clone size: NA
J gene: TRBJ2-2
D gene: TRBD1
V gene: TRBV7-6
CDR3 protein: CASSLAIPRQGTGELFF
CDR3 DNA: TGTGCCAGCAGCTTAGCTATACCTAGACAGGGCACCGGGGAGCTGTTTTTT

clone size: NA
J gene: TRBJ1-1
D gene: NA
V gene: TRBV7-9
CDR3 protein: CASSSQGGGNTEAFF
CDR3 DNA: TGCGCCAGCAGCTCCCAGGGCGGGGGAAACACTGAAGCTTTCTTT

clone size: NA
J gene: TRBJ2-5
D gene: TRBD2
V gene: TRBV28
CDR3 protein: CASLNTGLAKVETQYF
CDR3 DNA: TGTGCCAGTCTGAATACGGGACTAGCGAAAGTGGAGACCCAGTACTTC

clone size: few
J gene: TRBJ2-7
D gene: TRBD2
V gene: TRBV9
CDR3 protein: CASSPHLMTSGGYEQYF
CDR3 DNA: TGTGCCAGCAGCCCCCATTTAATGACTAGCGGGGGTTACGAGCAGTACTTC

clone size: few
J gene: TRBJ1-2
D gene: NA
V gene: TRBV2
CDR3 protein: CASSEQDTFVYGYTF
CDR3 DNA: TGTGCCAGCAGTGAACAGGACACGTTTGTTTATGGCTACACCTTC

clone size: NA
J gene: TRBJ2-7
D gene: TRBD1
V gene: TRBV19
CDR3 protein: CSSSISWGQGYEQYF
CDR3 DNA: TGTTCCAGTAGTATTTCATGGGGACAGGGGTACGAGCAGTACTTC

clone size: NA
J gene: TRBJ2-3
D gene: TRBD2
V gene: TRBV7-9
CDR3 protein: CASSPVGTSGSTQYF
CDR3 DNA: TGTGCCAGCAGCCCCGTCGGGACTAGCGGGAGTACGCAGTATTTT

clone size: few
J gene: TRBJ1-6
D gene: NA
V gene: TRBV24-1
CDR3 protein: CATSDLGNSPLHF
CDR3 DNA: TGTGCCACCAGTGATTTGGGTAATTCACCCCTCCACTTT

clone size: NA
J gene: TRBJ2-1
D gene: NA
V gene: TRBV4-1
CDR3 protein: CASSQDTDTSSYNEQFF
CDR3 DNA: TGCGCCAGCAGCCAAGATACAGACACGAGCTCCTACAATGAGCAGTTCTTC

clone size: NA
J gene: TRBJ2-7
D gene: NA
V gene: TRBV29-1
CDR3 protein: CSVARRHSYEQYF
CDR3 DNA: TGCAGCGTTGCCCGGCGGCACTCCTACGAGCAGTACTTC

clone size: NA
J gene: TRBJ2-7
D gene: TRBD2
V gene: TRBV2
CDR3 protein: CASSPLVAGGYYEQYF
CDR3 DNA: TGTGCCAGCAGCCCTCTGGTAGCGGGAGGGTACTACGAGCAGTACTTC

clone size: NA
J gene: TRBJ2-5
D gene: NA
V gene: TRBV29-1
CDR3 protein: CSVKPRGLADNEQYF
CDR3 DNA: TGCAGCGTTAAACCGAGAGGATTAGCGGACAATGAGCAGTACTTC

clone size: NA
J gene: TRBJ2-1
D gene: NA
V gene: TRBV29-1
CDR3 protein: CSVFPEQFF
CDR3 DNA: TGCAGCGTTTTCCCCGAGCAGTTCTTC

clone size: NA
J gene: TRBJ2-5
D gene: NA
V gene: TRBV15
CDR3 protein: CATSRDLGGETQYF
CDR3 DNA: TGTGCCACCAGCAGAGATTTAGGAGGAGAGACCCAGTACTTC

clone size: few
J gene: TRBJ1-1
D gene: NA
V gene: TRBV4-2
CDR3 protein: CASSPSTRQGTEAFF
CDR3 DNA: TGTGCCAGCAGCCCCTCAACGAGGCAGGGCACTGAAGCTTTCTTT

clone size: few
J gene: TRBJ2-7
D gene: TRBD2
V gene: TRBV3-1
CDR3 protein: CASSQTGLPSYEQYF
CDR3 DNA: TGTGCCAGCAGCCAGACGGGACTACCCTCCTACGAGCAGTACTTC

clone size: NA
J gene: TRBJ2-7
D gene: NA
V gene: TRBV20-1
CDR3 protein: CSAPRGLPISYEQYF
CDR3 DNA: TGCAGTGCACCGCGGGGACTGCCCATCTCCTACGAGCAGTACTTC

clone size: NA
J gene: TRBJ2-1
D gene: NA
V gene: TRBV2
CDR3 protein: CASSEWGFRDGDEQFF
CDR3 DNA: TGTGCCAGCAGTGAATGGGGTTTCAGGGATGGGGATGAGCAGTTCTTC

clone size: NA
J gene: TRBJ2-7
D gene: NA
V gene: TRBV4-1
CDR3 protein: CASSPNYSSYEQYF
CDR3 DNA: TGCGCCAGCAGCCCCAACTATAGCTCCTACGAGCAGTACTTC